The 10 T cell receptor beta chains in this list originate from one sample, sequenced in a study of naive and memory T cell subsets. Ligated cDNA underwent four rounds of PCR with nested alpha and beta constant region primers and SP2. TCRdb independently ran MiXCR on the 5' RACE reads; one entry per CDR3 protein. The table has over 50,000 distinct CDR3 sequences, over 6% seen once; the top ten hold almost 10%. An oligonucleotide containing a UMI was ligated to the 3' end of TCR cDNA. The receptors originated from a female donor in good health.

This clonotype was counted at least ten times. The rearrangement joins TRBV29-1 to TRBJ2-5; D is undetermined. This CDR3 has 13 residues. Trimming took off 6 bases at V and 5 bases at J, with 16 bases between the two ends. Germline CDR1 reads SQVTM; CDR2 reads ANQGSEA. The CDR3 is CSVKKDLAETQYF. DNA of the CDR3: TGCAGCGTCAAGAAGGATCTCGCGGAGACCCAGTACTTC.

In nucleotides, the CDR3 is TGTGCCAGCAGGCCCCTAATGAACACTGAAGCTTTCTTT. Protein product: CASRPLMNTEAFF. The chain combines TRBV12-3 or TRBV12-4 with TRBJ1-1; D is unclear. CDR3 size: 13 residues. V lost 6 bases and J 0 bases, leaving 8 bases between the germline ends.

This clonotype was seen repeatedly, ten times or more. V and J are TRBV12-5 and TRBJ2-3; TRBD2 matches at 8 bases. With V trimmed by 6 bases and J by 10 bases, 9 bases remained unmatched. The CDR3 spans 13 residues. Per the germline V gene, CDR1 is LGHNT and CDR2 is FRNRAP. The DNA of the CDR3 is TGTGCTAGTGGCGCCCCTGCGGGGGGCCCGCAGTATTTT. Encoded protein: CASGAPAGGPQYF.

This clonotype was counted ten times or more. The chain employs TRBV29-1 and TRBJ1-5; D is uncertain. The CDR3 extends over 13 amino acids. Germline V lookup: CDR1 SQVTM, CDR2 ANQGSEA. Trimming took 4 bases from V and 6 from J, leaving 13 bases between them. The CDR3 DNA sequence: TGCAGCGTTGGGGAGTTAACCGGTCAGCCCCAGCATTTT. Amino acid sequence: CSVGELTGQPQHF.

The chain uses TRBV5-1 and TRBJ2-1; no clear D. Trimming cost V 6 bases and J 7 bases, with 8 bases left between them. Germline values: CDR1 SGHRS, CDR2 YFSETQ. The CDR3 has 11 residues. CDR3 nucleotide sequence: TGCGCCAGCAAGCAGCATAATGAGCAGTTCTTC. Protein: CASKQHNEQFF.

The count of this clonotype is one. CDR3 sequence: CASSPWTGPEAFF. CDR3 nucleotide sequence: TGTGCCAGCAGCCCCTGGACAGGGCCTGAAGCTTTCTTT. The rearrangement joins TRBV5-6 to TRBJ1-1; 8 positions match TRBD1. The germline gives CDR1 SGHDT, CDR2 YYEEEE. The CDR3 has 13 residues. V was pared by 4 bases and J by 6 bases, with 5 bases of the junction left unmatched.

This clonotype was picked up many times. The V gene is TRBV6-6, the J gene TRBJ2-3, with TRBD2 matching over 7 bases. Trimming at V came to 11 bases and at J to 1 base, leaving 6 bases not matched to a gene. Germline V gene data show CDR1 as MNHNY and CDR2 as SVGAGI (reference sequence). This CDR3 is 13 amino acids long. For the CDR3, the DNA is TGTGCCCTGAGTGCGGGGGGCACAGATACGCAGTATTTT. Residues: CALSAGGTDTQYF.

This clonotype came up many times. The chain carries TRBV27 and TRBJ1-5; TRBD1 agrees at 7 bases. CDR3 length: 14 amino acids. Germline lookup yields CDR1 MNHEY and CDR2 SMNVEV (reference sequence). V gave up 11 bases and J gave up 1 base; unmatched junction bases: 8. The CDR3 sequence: CAAALTGSNQPQHF. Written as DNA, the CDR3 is TGTGCCGCGGCCCTGACAGGGAGCAATCAGCCCCAGCATTTT.

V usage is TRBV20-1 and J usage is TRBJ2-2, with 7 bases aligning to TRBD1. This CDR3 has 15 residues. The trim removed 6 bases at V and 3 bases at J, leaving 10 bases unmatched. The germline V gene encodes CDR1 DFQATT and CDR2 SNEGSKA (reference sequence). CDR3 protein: CSASPGGLDTGELFF. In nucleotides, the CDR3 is TGCAGTGCGAGCCCAGGGGGATTGGACACCGGGGAGCTGTTTTTT.

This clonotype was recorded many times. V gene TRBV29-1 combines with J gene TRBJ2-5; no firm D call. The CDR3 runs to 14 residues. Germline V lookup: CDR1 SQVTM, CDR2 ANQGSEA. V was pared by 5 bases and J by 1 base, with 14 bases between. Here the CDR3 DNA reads TGCAGCGTTTCACCACCAACTCTCCAAGAGACCCAGTACTTC. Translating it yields CSVSPPTLQETQYF.